These T cell receptor beta chains were read from a single sample in a study of cytomegalovirus exposure and HLA in healthy donors. Sequencing used immunoSEQ multiplex PCR; TCRdb keeps in-frame clones, though not all of them. Here the sample spans roughly 190,000 clones, 79% being singletons. Sequenced material: PBMCs. These receptors originate from a girl aged 5-17 years in good health and CMV-seropositive. CDR3s include the opening cysteine and the closing phenylalanine or tryptophan. The D gene is left open where the match is weak. Rows may omit the clone size; those that give it use once, few, many or a size class.

>TRBV15|TRBD1|once|TRBJ2-7
CATSVPGTGGFYEQYF
TGTGCCACCAGCGTACCCGGGACAGGGGGCTTCTACGAGCAGTACTTC
>TRBV12-5|TRBD2|.|TRBJ2-1
CASGLALSGRYNEQFF
TGTGCTAGTGGTTTGGCTCTTAGCGGGCGCTACAATGAGCAGTTCTTC
>TRBV2|TRBD2|few|TRBJ2-2
CASSEAAVGLAETGELFF
TGTGCCAGCAGTGAAGCAGCCGTGGGACTAGCGGAGACCGGGGAGCTGTTTTTT
>TRBV5-1|TRBD2|once|TRBJ2-3
CASSLGSGGTDTQYF
TGCGCCAGCAGCTTGGGTAGCGGGGGGACAGATACGCAGTATTTT
>TRBV19|.|.|TRBJ1-2
CASSVGENYGYTF
TGTGCCAGTAGTGTGGGCGAGAACTATGGCTACACCTTC
>TRBV4-1|.|.|TRBJ1-5
CASSQVGAGGAGQPQHF
TGCGCCAGCAGCCAAGTCGGGGCGGGGGGGGCGGGTCAGCCCCAGCATTTT
>TRBV30|.|.|TRBJ2-4
CAWSVSGTKNIQYF
TGTGCCTGGAGTGTAAGCGGAACCAAAAACATTCAGTACTTC
>TRBV5-1|.|few|TRBJ1-3
CASRGSLSGNTIYF
TGCGCCAGCAGGGGCAGCCTCTCTGGAAACACCATATATTTT
>TRBV15|TRBD2|.|TRBJ2-1
CATSGIAGRSSYNEQFF
TGTGCCACCAGCGGAATAGCGGGGAGGAGCTCCTACAATGAGCAGTTCTTC
>TRBV4-1|TRBD1|.|TRBJ2-3
CASSQSGTASSTDTQYF
TGCGCCAGCAGCCAGAGTGGGACAGCATCTAGCACAGATACGCAGTATTTT
>TRBV18|.|.|TRBJ1-4
CASSKRDTNEKLFF
TGTGCCAGCTCTAAACGGGATACTAATGAAAAACTGTTTTTT
>TRBV5-1|TRBD2|.|TRBJ2-2
CASSETSGATGELFF
TGCGCCAGCAGCGAGACTAGCGGAGCCACCGGGGAGCTGTTTTTT
>TRBV27|TRBD1|.|TRBJ1-1
CASSEDRIRTEAFF
TGTGCCAGCAGTGAGGACAGGATTCGGACTGAAGCTTTCTTT
>TRBV6-5|.|.|TRBJ1-2
CASRQLDSYYGYTF
TGTGCCAGCAGGCAGTTGGACTCCTATTATGGCTACACCTTC
>TRBV4-3|.|.|TRBJ1-1
CASSQYGGERGTEAFF
TGCGCCAGCAGCCAATACGGGGGAGAACGGGGGACTGAAGCTTTCTTT
>TRBV15|.|few|TRBJ2-5
CATSIGGAPETQYF
TGTGCCACCAGCATAGGGGGGGCGCCAGAGACCCAGTACTTC
>TRBV5-8|.|.|TRBJ2-2
CASSFTWTGELFF
TGTGCCAGCAGCTTCACTTGGACCGGGGAGCTGTTTTTT
>TRBV4-1|TRBD1|few|TRBJ1-6
CASSYRQGEAPLHF
TGCGCCAGCAGCTACCGACAGGGAGAAGCCCCCCTCCACTTT
>TRBV4-3|.|.|TRBJ2-1
CASSPNPGETYNEQFF
TGCGCCAGCAGCCCCAACCCGGGGGAGACATACAATGAGCAGTTCTTC
>TRBV5-8|TRBD1|.|TRBJ2-2
CASTPGTGNTGELFF
TGTGCCAGCACCCCAGGGACAGGGAACACCGGGGAGCTGTTTTTT
>TRBV6-5|.|.|TRBJ2-1
CASSYFLQGDNEQFF
TGTGCCAGCAGTTACTTTCTACAGGGCGACAATGAGCAGTTCTTC
>TRBV13|TRBD2|.|TRBJ2-1
CASSPPWEGTSGTYNEQFF
TGTGCCAGCAGCCCCCCGTGGGAAGGGACTAGCGGAACCTACAATGAGCAGTTCTTC
>TRBV6-5|TRBD2|.|TRBJ2-1
CASSWRTSGGPNEQFF
TGTGCCAGCAGTTGGCGGACTAGCGGGGGCCCCAATGAGCAGTTCTTC
>TRBV11-3|.|few|TRBJ1-2
CASSLDFDGNYGYTF
TGTGCCAGCAGCTTAGATTTCGACGGGAACTATGGCTACACCTTC
>TRBV12-5|TRBD1|.|TRBJ1-4
CASGPGQGAEKLFF
TGTGCTAGTGGTCCGGGACAGGGGGCGGAAAAACTGTTTTTT
>TRBV7-2|TRBD2|.|TRBJ2-7
CASSLNVAGGLHEQYF
TGTGCCAGCAGCTTAAATGTGGCGGGGGGGCTCCACGAGCAGTACTTC
>TRBV12-5|.|once|TRBJ2-2
CASGSTLGGELFF
TGTGCTAGTGGATCGACATTGGGCGGGGAGCTGTTTTTT
>TRBV7-8|TRBD2|.|TRBJ2-5
CASSLVPGTSGGALETQYF
TGTGCCAGCAGCTTGGTCCCCGGGACTAGCGGGGGGGCCTTAGAGACCCAGTACTTC
>TRBV7-9|.|.|TRBJ2-7
CASRDGGGPYEQYF
TGTGCCAGCAGGGATGGCGGGGGCCCCTACGAGCAGTACTTC
>TRBV2|.|.|TRBJ2-5
CASTPKETQYF
TGTGCCAGCACCCCAAAAGAGACCCAGTACTTC
>TRBV9|.|.|TRBJ1-4
CASSPEGGAGEKLFF
TGTGCCAGCAGCCCAGAGGGAGGGGCTGGTGAAAAACTGTTTTTT
>TRBV6-5|.|.|TRBJ1-2
CASSPRAGGNYGYTF
TGTGCCAGCAGCCCGAGGGCGGGCGGTAACTATGGCTACACCTTC
>TRBV11-2|TRBD2|.|TRBJ2-5
CASSLRGGGETQYF
TGTGCCAGCAGCTTACGGGGGGGTGGAGAGACCCAGTACTTC
>TRBV27|.|.|TRBJ2-2
CASSFQGNTGELFF
TGTGCCAGCAGTTTTCAGGGAAACACCGGGGAGCTGTTTTTT
>TRBV13|TRBD2|few|TRBJ2-2
CASSLMSSGGARTGELFF
TGTGCCAGCAGCTTAATGTCTAGCGGGGGGGCGCGGACCGGGGAGCTGTTTTTT
>TRBV27|.|.|TRBJ1-3
CASSLAGVGNTIYF
TGTGCCAGCAGTCTCGCAGGGGTAGGAAACACCATATATTTT
>TRBV27|TRBD2|.|TRBJ2-3
CASSRAGRTDTQYF
TGTGCCAGCAGCCGAGCGGGGCGCACAGATACGCAGTATTTT
>TRBV2|.|.|TRBJ1-6
CASSEGPDSPLHF
TGTGCCAGCAGTGAAGGGCCAGATTCACCCCTCCACTTT
>TRBV27|TRBD1|.|TRBJ1-4
CASSTTGNELFF
TGTGCCAGCAGTACGACAGGGAATGAACTGTTTTTT
>TRBV2|TRBD2|.|TRBJ2-5
CASSVGLAGESETQYF
TGTGCCAGCAGTGTCGGACTAGCGGGGGAGTCAGAGACCCAGTACTTC
>TRBV7-9|TRBD1|once|TRBJ2-5
CASSPRTGVETQYF
TGTGCCAGCAGCCCGAGGACAGGGGTGGAGACCCAGTACTTC
>TRBV5-6|TRBD1|.|TRBJ2-7
CASSRTGGGFYEQYF
TGTGCCAGCAGCCGGACAGGGGGAGGTTTTTACGAGCAGTACTTC
>TRBV6-4|.|.|TRBJ2-3
CASSVGARGTDTQYF
TGTGCCAGCAGTGTGGGGGCGCGAGGCACAGATACGCAGTATTTT
>TRBV11-3|.|.|TRBJ2-3
CASSFGGAGTQYF
TGTGCCAGCAGCTTTGGGGGGGCCGGTACGCAGTATTTT
>TRBV6-1|.|.|TRBJ2-1
CASSEFQGGYNEQFF
TGTGCCAGCAGTGAGTTCCAGGGGGGATACAATGAGCAGTTCTTC
>TRBV6-6|TRBD2|.|TRBJ2-7
CASSGTSGGPSYEQYF
TGTGCCAGCAGCGGTACTAGCGGGGGGCCCTCCTACGAGCAGTACTTC